The rows below give T cell receptor beta chains drawn from one sample of a study of identical twins. TCRdb itself ran the 5' RACE reads through MiXCR, one entry per CDR3 protein. The table has 400,000 to 550,000 distinct CDR3 sequences, 24% seen once; the top ten hold approximately 2.9%. These data also formed part of another study, on T cells expressing NK-cell markers.

The sequenced sample was CD4+ T cells sorted from blood. These TCRs come from a woman between 18 and 30 years old in good health. Both conserved end residues are part of each CDR3. The order of the fields is clone size, J gene, D gene, V gene, CDR3 length, CDR3 DNA, CDR3 protein. D genes are given only for firm matches. Clone size appears in some rows only: once, few, many, or a class for an expanded clone.

clone size: few; J gene: TRBJ2-6; D gene: .; V gene: TRBV6-5; CDR3 length: 17; CDR3 DNA: TGTGCCAGCAGTTACAACCCCCCCAGCGCTGGGGCCAACGTCCTGACTTTC; CDR3 protein: CASSYNPPSAGANVLTF
clone size: few; J gene: TRBJ1-1; D gene: TRBD1; V gene: TRBV7-8; CDR3 length: 13; CDR3 DNA: TGTGCCAGCAGCGCCAGGACAGGGGTTGAAGCTTTCTTT; CDR3 protein: CASSARTGVEAFF
clone size: many; J gene: TRBJ2-7; D gene: .; V gene: TRBV20-1; CDR3 length: 12; CDR3 DNA: TGCAGTGCTAGGGACAGCTCCTACGAGCAGTACTTC; CDR3 protein: CSARDSSYEQYF
clone size: few; J gene: TRBJ2-7; D gene: .; V gene: TRBV6-5; CDR3 length: 13; CDR3 DNA: TGTGCCAGCAGTCTACAACGCTCCTACGAGCAGTACTTC; CDR3 protein: CASSLQRSYEQYF
clone size: few; J gene: TRBJ2-4; D gene: TRBD1; V gene: TRBV2; CDR3 length: 12; CDR3 DNA: TGTGCCAGCAGGGGACAGGGGAACATTCAGTACTTC; CDR3 protein: CASRGQGNIQYF
clone size: few; J gene: TRBJ1-2; D gene: .; V gene: TRBV20-1; CDR3 length: 14; CDR3 DNA: TGCAGTGCTAGAGATCGCGGGGGCGGTGGGGGCTACACCTTC; CDR3 protein: CSARDRGGGGGYTF
clone size: .; J gene: TRBJ2-6; D gene: .; V gene: TRBV29-1; CDR3 length: 15; CDR3 DNA: TGCAGCGTTGATATCGGAACCTCTGGGGCCAACGTCCTGACTTTC; CDR3 protein: CSVDIGTSGANVLTF
clone size: few; J gene: TRBJ2-5; D gene: TRBD2; V gene: TRBV20-1; CDR3 length: 15; CDR3 DNA: TGCAGTGCTAGCTATTGGCGGGGGGCTGGAGAGACCCAGTACTTC; CDR3 protein: CSASYWRGAGETQYF
clone size: .; J gene: TRBJ2-1; D gene: .; V gene: TRBV9; CDR3 length: 15; CDR3 DNA: TGTGCCAGCAGCGTAGTTGGTCGAGCTGAGAATGAGCAGTTCTTC; CDR3 protein: CASSVVGRAENEQFF
clone size: few; J gene: TRBJ2-1; D gene: .; V gene: TRBV9; CDR3 length: 14; CDR3 DNA: TGTGCCAGCAGCATCACGGTCTTCAACAATGAGCAGTTCTTC; CDR3 protein: CASSITVFNNEQFF
clone size: few; J gene: TRBJ1-2; D gene: TRBD1; V gene: TRBV6-2/TRBV6-3; CDR3 length: 13; CDR3 DNA: TGTGCCAGCAGTTACGACAGGGGTAGCGACTACACCTTC; CDR3 protein: CASSYDRGSDYTF
clone size: many; J gene: TRBJ2-7; D gene: TRBD2; V gene: TRBV6-1; CDR3 length: 18; CDR3 DNA: TGTGCCAGCAGCCTTAAATCACCAAGCGGGGGGGCCGGCTACGAGCAGTACTTC; CDR3 protein: CASSLKSPSGGAGYEQYF
clone size: once; J gene: TRBJ2-5; D gene: TRBD2; V gene: TRBV5-6; CDR3 length: 15; CDR3 DNA: TGTGCCAGCAGCTTTAGCGGGGAGTACCAAGAGACCCAGTACTTC; CDR3 protein: CASSFSGEYQETQYF
clone size: few; J gene: TRBJ2-7; D gene: TRBD2; V gene: TRBV7-8; CDR3 length: 18; CDR3 DNA: TGTGCCAGCGGGGGTGCAGTTAGCGGGAGGGCCAAAATTTACGAGCAGTACTTC; CDR3 protein: CASGGAVSGRAKIYEQYF
clone size: .; J gene: TRBJ2-7; D gene: .; V gene: TRBV20-1; CDR3 length: 12; CDR3 DNA: TGCAGTGCTAGTCTTACCGCCTACGAGCAGTACTTC; CDR3 protein: CSASLTAYEQYF
clone size: few; J gene: TRBJ2-2; D gene: .; V gene: TRBV7-9; CDR3 length: 12; CDR3 DNA: TGTGCCAGCAGCTCCCGGGCCGGGGAGCTGTTTTTT; CDR3 protein: CASSSRAGELFF
clone size: .; J gene: TRBJ2-7; D gene: .; V gene: TRBV5-1; CDR3 length: 15; CDR3 DNA: TGCGCCAGCAGCTTGGGACTACCGTCCCTCTACGAGCAGTACTTC; CDR3 protein: CASSLGLPSLYEQYF
clone size: .; J gene: TRBJ2-6; D gene: TRBD1; V gene: TRBV25-1; CDR3 length: 17; CDR3 DNA: TGTGCCAGCAGCTACGGACAGGGGAGCTCTGGGGCCAACGTCCTGACTTTC; CDR3 protein: CASSYGQGSSGANVLTF
clone size: few; J gene: TRBJ2-5; D gene: .; V gene: TRBV29-1; CDR3 length: 12; CDR3 DNA: TGCAGCGTCGGACAGTTGGGAGAGACCCAGTACTTC; CDR3 protein: CSVGQLGETQYF
clone size: .; J gene: TRBJ1-3; D gene: .; V gene: TRBV12-3/TRBV12-4; CDR3 length: 16; CDR3 DNA: TGTGCCAGCAGTTTCGGTCCGGGGTTCTCTGGAAACACCATATATTTT; CDR3 protein: CASSFGPGFSGNTIYF
clone size: few; J gene: TRBJ2-7; D gene: .; V gene: TRBV6-2/TRBV6-3; CDR3 length: 14; CDR3 DNA: TGTGCCAGCAGTTCCGGGATCCCCCGATACGAGCAGTACTTC; CDR3 protein: CASSSGIPRYEQYF
clone size: few; J gene: TRBJ1-6; D gene: .; V gene: TRBV20-1; CDR3 length: 15; CDR3 DNA: TGCAGTGCTAGGGTTGGAACAGGGTTGCTATCACCCCTCCACTTT; CDR3 protein: CSARVGTGLLSPLHF
clone size: .; J gene: TRBJ2-5; D gene: .; V gene: TRBV20-1; CDR3 length: 16; CDR3 DNA: TGCAGTGCTAGAGATTTTCAGGGGTGGTTGAGGGAGACCCAGTACTTC; CDR3 protein: CSARDFQGWLRETQYF
clone size: .; J gene: TRBJ2-7; D gene: .; V gene: TRBV5-6; CDR3 length: 14; CDR3 DNA: TGTGCCAGCAGCTTGGTCTGGCAGACCTACGAGCAGTACTTC; CDR3 protein: CASSLVWQTYEQYF
clone size: few; J gene: TRBJ1-1; D gene: .; V gene: TRBV6-5; CDR3 length: 13; CDR3 DNA: TGTGCCAGCAGTTCCCATCCCGACGGTGAAGCTTTCTTT; CDR3 protein: CASSSHPDGEAFF
clone size: .; J gene: TRBJ2-5; D gene: .; V gene: TRBV12-3/TRBV12-4; CDR3 length: 16; CDR3 DNA: TGTGCCAGCAGTCCCGAGGGCGGGACCACCCAAGAGACCCAGTACTTC; CDR3 protein: CASSPEGGTTQETQYF
clone size: few; J gene: TRBJ2-3; D gene: .; V gene: TRBV29-1; CDR3 length: 14; CDR3 DNA: TGCAGCGTTGAAGAGGGGCGGATCACAGATACGCAGTATTTT; CDR3 protein: CSVEEGRITDTQYF
clone size: many; J gene: TRBJ2-5; D gene: .; V gene: TRBV12-3/TRBV12-4; CDR3 length: 11; CDR3 DNA: TGTGCCAGCAGCCATCAAGAGACCCAGTACTTC; CDR3 protein: CASSHQETQYF
clone size: few; J gene: TRBJ2-5; D gene: .; V gene: TRBV5-1; CDR3 length: 14; CDR3 DNA: TGCGCCAGCAGCCGAGACAGGGAGGGAGAGACCCAGTACTTC; CDR3 protein: CASSRDREGETQYF
clone size: .; J gene: TRBJ1-4; D gene: .; V gene: TRBV20-1; CDR3 length: 13; CDR3 DNA: TGCAGTGCTAGTGAGAGGCTAAATGAAAAACTGTTTTTT; CDR3 protein: CSASERLNEKLFF
clone size: .; J gene: TRBJ2-5; D gene: .; V gene: TRBV12-3/TRBV12-4; CDR3 length: 13; CDR3 DNA: TGTGCCAGCAGTTTAAATATTCAGAGCGCCCAGTACTTC; CDR3 protein: CASSLNIQSAQYF
clone size: few; J gene: TRBJ2-6; D gene: .; V gene: TRBV5-5; CDR3 length: 15; CDR3 DNA: TGTGCCAGCAGCTTTGAGTTCTACGGGGCCAACGTCCTGACTTTC; CDR3 protein: CASSFEFYGANVLTF
clone size: few; J gene: TRBJ2-3; D gene: .; V gene: TRBV4-3; CDR3 length: 13; CDR3 DNA: TGCGCCAGCAGCCAGACTATATCAGATACGCAGTATTTT; CDR3 protein: CASSQTISDTQYF
clone size: .; J gene: TRBJ2-1; D gene: .; V gene: TRBV20-1; CDR3 length: 13; CDR3 DNA: TGCAGTGCGGGTTCCAGCTCCTACAATGAGCAGTTCTTC; CDR3 protein: CSAGSSSYNEQFF
clone size: .; J gene: TRBJ2-7; D gene: TRBD1; V gene: TRBV20-1; CDR3 length: 11; CDR3 DNA: TGCAGTGCTGGACAGGGTCACGAGCAGTACTTC; CDR3 protein: CSAGQGHEQYF
clone size: .; J gene: TRBJ1-1; D gene: .; V gene: TRBV12-3/TRBV12-4; CDR3 length: 11; CDR3 DNA: TGTGCCAGCAGGACCGACAGAGGAGCTTTCTTT; CDR3 protein: CASRTDRGAFF
clone size: .; J gene: TRBJ2-2; D gene: TRBD2; V gene: TRBV20-1; CDR3 length: 15; CDR3 DNA: TGCAGTGCTCCGACTAGCGGGGGGGCAACCGGGGAGCTGTTTTTT; CDR3 protein: CSAPTSGGATGELFF
clone size: .; J gene: TRBJ2-2; D gene: TRBD2; V gene: TRBV18; CDR3 length: 14; CDR3 DNA: TGTGCCAGCTCACCAAACTCTAGCGGCGGGGAGCTGCTTTTT; CDR3 protein: CASSPNSSGGELLF
clone size: .; J gene: TRBJ2-5; D gene: .; V gene: TRBV5-1; CDR3 length: 13; CDR3 DNA: TGCGCCAGCAAAGGAGGGGGCGATGAGACCCAGTACTTC; CDR3 protein: CASKGGGDETQYF
clone size: many; J gene: TRBJ2-5; D gene: .; V gene: TRBV12-3/TRBV12-4; CDR3 length: 14; CDR3 DNA: TGTGCCAGCAGTTTGACGGGGGCGGGTGAGACCCAGTACTTC; CDR3 protein: CASSLTGAGETQYF
clone size: .; J gene: TRBJ2-1; D gene: TRBD2; V gene: TRBV5-1; CDR3 length: 16; CDR3 DNA: TGCGCCAGCAGCTTGGCTAGCGGGGGGGCCTACAATGAGCAGTTCTTC; CDR3 protein: CASSLASGGAYNEQFF
clone size: .; J gene: TRBJ2-7; D gene: TRBD2; V gene: TRBV9; CDR3 length: 16; CDR3 DNA: TGTGCCAGCAGCGTAGGTTCGAGACCGACTAGCGGGGAGCAGTACTTC; CDR3 protein: CASSVGSRPTSGEQYF
clone size: .; J gene: TRBJ2-7; D gene: TRBD2; V gene: TRBV5-1; CDR3 length: 13; CDR3 DNA: TGCGCCAGCAGCCCGGTGCGGGGGTACGAGCAGTACTTC; CDR3 protein: CASSPVRGYEQYF
clone size: few; J gene: TRBJ1-3; D gene: .; V gene: TRBV10-3; CDR3 length: 18; CDR3 DNA: TGTGCCATCAGTGCCAACCGCCTGGGACCGGACTCTGGAAACACCATATATTTT; CDR3 protein: CAISANRLGPDSGNTIYF
clone size: few; J gene: TRBJ2-6; D gene: .; V gene: TRBV12-3/TRBV12-4; CDR3 length: 15; CDR3 DNA: TGTGCCCTCGGGGCAGGGGTATATGGGGCCAACGTCCTGACTTTC; CDR3 protein: CALGAGVYGANVLTF
clone size: .; J gene: TRBJ2-7; D gene: .; V gene: TRBV7-2; CDR3 length: 15; CDR3 DNA: TGTGCCAGCAGCATAAGGACAGAGAAGACCTACGAGCAGTACTTC; CDR3 protein: CASSIRTEKTYEQYF
clone size: few; J gene: TRBJ2-1; D gene: .; V gene: TRBV6-1; CDR3 length: 14; CDR3 DNA: TGTGCCAGCGTGAGGGAGGAGGGCCGGGGTGAGCAGTTCTTC; CDR3 protein: CASVREEGRGEQFF
clone size: many; J gene: TRBJ2-7; D gene: .; V gene: TRBV12-3/TRBV12-4; CDR3 length: 12; CDR3 DNA: TGTGCCAGCAGAGCCCACTCCTACGAGCAGTACTTC; CDR3 protein: CASRAHSYEQYF
clone size: .; J gene: TRBJ1-1; D gene: .; V gene: TRBV18; CDR3 length: 14; CDR3 DNA: TGTGCCAGCTCACCTTCGCTATTGAACACTGAAGCTTTCTTT; CDR3 protein: CASSPSLLNTEAFF
clone size: few; J gene: TRBJ2-3; D gene: .; V gene: TRBV5-1; CDR3 length: 15; CDR3 DNA: TGCGCCAGCAGCTTGGGGGAGGCGAGGACAGATACGCAGTATTTT; CDR3 protein: CASSLGEARTDTQYF
clone size: .; J gene: TRBJ2-7; D gene: .; V gene: TRBV20-1; CDR3 length: 13; CDR3 DNA: TGCAGTGCTTCTCCCGGGACTGGCTACGAGCAGTACTTC; CDR3 protein: CSASPGTGYEQYF
clone size: many; J gene: TRBJ2-7; D gene: .; V gene: TRBV20-1; CDR3 length: 11; CDR3 DNA: TGCAGTGCTACGCGGTCCTACGAGCAGTACTTC; CDR3 protein: CSATRSYEQYF
clone size: once; J gene: TRBJ2-1; D gene: TRBD2; V gene: TRBV11-3; CDR3 length: 16; CDR3 DNA: TGTGCCAGCAGCCCCCCTCGAGCGGGGGGCGGGAATGAGCAGTTCTTC; CDR3 protein: CASSPPRAGGGNEQFF
clone size: few; J gene: TRBJ2-1; D gene: .; V gene: TRBV28; CDR3 length: 13; CDR3 DNA: TGTGCCAGCACTCCCGGGGTGTCCCGGGAGCAGTTCTTC; CDR3 protein: CASTPGVSREQFF
clone size: .; J gene: TRBJ2-1; D gene: TRBD2; V gene: TRBV9; CDR3 length: 16; CDR3 DNA: TGTGCCAGCAGCGTAACTAATCCGGGACTAGTAAATGAGCAGTTCTTC; CDR3 protein: CASSVTNPGLVNEQFF